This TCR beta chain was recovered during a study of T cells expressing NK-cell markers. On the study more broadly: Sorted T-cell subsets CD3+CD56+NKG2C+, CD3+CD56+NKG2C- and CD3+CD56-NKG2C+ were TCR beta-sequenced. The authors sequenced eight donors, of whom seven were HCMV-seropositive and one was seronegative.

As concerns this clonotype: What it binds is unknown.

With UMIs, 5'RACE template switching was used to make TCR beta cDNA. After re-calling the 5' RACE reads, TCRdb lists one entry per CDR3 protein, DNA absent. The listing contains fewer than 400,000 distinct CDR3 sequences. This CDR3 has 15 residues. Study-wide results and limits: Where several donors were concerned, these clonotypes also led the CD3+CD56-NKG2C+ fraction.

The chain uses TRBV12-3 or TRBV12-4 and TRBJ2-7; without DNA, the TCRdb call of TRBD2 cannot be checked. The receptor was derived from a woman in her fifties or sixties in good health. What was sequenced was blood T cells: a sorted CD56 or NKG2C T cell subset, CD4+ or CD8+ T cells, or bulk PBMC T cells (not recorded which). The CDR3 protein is CASTVYGTIPFEQYF.